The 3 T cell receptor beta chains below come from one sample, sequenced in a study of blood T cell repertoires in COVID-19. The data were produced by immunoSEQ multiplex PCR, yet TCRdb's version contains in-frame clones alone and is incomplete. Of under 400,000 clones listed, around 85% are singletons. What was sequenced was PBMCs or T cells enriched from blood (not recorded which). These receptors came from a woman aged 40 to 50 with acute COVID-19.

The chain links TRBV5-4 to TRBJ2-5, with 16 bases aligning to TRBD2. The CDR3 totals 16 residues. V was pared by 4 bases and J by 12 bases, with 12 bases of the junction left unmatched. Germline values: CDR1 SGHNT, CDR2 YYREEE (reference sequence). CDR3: CASSLQTGTSGRAEYF. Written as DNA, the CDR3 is TGTGCCAGCAGCCTCCAGACAGGGACTAGCGGGAGGGCGGAGTACTTC.

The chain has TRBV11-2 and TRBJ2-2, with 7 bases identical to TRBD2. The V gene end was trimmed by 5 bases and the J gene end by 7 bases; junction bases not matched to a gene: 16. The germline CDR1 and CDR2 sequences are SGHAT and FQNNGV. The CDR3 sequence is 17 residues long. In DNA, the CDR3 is TGTGCCAGCAGCCCACGCCCTGCGCGGGAGATCGGCGGGGAGCTGTTTTTT. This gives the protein CASSPRPAREIGGELFF. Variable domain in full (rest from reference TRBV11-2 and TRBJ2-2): EAGVAQSPRYKIIEKRQSVAFWCNPISGHATLYWYQQILGQGPKLLIQFQNNGVVDDSQLPKDRFSAERLKGVDSTLKIQPAKLEDSAVYLCASSPRPAREIGGELFFGEGSRLTVL.

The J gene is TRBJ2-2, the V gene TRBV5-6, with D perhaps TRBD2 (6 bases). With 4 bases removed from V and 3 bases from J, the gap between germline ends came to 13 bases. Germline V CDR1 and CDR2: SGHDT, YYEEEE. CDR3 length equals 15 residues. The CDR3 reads CASSPTGADTGELFF. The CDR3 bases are TGTGCCAGCAGCCCTACGGGAGCGGACACCGGGGAGCTGTTTTTT.